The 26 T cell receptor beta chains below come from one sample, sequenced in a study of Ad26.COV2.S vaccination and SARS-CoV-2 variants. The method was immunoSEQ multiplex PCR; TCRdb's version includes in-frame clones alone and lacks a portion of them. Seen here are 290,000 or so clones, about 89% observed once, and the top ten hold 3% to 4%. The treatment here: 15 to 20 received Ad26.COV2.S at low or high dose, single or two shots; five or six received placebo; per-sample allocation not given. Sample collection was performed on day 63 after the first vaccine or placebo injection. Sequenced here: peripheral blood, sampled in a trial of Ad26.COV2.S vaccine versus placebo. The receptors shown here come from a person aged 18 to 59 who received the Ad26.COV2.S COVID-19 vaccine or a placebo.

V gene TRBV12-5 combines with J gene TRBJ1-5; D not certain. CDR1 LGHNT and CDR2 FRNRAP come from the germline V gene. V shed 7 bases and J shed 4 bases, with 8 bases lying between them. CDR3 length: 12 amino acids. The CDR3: CASARVNQPQHF. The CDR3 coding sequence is TGTGCTAGTGCTAGGGTTAATCAGCCCCAGCATTTT.

The CDR3 nucleotides are TGTGCCATCAAAAGTAGTGAGTGGAACGCAGATACGCAGTATTTT. Residues: CAIKSSEWNADTQYF. The chain couples TRBV10-3 to TRBJ2-3; D unclear. Germline V lookup: CDR1 ENHRY, CDR2 SYGVKD. Trimming shortened V by 7 bases and J by 4 bases, and 18 bases separated the two germline ends. The CDR3 extends over 15 amino acids.

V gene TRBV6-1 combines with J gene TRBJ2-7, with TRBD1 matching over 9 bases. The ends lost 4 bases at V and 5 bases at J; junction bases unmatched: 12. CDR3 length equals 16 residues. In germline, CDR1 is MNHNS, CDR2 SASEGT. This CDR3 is CASSADGGQGLNEQYF. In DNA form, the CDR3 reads TGTGCCAGCAGTGCCGACGGGGGACAGGGCCTCAACGAGCAGTACTTC.

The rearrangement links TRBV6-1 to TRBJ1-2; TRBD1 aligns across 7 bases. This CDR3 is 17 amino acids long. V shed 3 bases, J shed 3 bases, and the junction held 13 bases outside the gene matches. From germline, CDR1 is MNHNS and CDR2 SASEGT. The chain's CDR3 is CASSDRGSPPYDYGYTF. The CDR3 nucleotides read TGTGCCAGCAGTGACAGGGGGAGCCCTCCCTATGACTATGGCTACACCTTC.

Written as DNA, the CDR3 is TGTGCTAGTGGTCCACAGGGGGCGAGGGAAAAACTGTTTTTT. Protein: CASGPQGAREKLFF. This chain links TRBV12-5 with TRBJ1-4, with 9 nucleotides matching TRBD1. The CDR3 contains 14 residues. Germline trimming cut 5 bases from V and 8 bases from J; bases unmatched to any gene: 6. Germline V gene lookup returns CDR1 LGHNT and CDR2 FRNRAP.

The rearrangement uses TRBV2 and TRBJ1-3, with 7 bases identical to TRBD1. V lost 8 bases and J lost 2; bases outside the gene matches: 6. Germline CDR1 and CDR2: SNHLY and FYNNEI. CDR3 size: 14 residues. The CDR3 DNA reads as TGTGCCAGCGGCGTCAGGGGGGCTGGAAACACCATATATTTT. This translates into CASGVRGAGNTIYF.

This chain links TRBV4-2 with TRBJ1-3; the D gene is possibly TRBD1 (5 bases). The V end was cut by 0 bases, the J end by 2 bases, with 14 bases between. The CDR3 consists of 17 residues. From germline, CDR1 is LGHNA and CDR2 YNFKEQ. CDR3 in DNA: TGTGCCAGCAGCCAAGAGAACAGGCCGCTAACTGGAAACACCATATATTTT. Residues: CASSQENRPLTGNTIYF.

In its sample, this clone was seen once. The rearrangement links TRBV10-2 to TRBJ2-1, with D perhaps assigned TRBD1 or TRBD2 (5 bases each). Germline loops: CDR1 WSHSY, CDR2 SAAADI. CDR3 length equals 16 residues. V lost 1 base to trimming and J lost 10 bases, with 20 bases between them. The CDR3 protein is CASSEYWVGPYGEQFF. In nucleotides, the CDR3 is TGCGCCAGCAGTGAGTATTGGGTGGGACCCTACGGGGAGCAGTTCTTC.

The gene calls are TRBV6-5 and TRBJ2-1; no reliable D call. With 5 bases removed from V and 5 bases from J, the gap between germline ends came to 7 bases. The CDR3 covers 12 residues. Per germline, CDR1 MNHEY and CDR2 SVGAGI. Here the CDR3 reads CASSHLDNEQFF. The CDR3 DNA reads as TGTGCCAGCAGTCACTTGGACAATGAGCAGTTCTTC.

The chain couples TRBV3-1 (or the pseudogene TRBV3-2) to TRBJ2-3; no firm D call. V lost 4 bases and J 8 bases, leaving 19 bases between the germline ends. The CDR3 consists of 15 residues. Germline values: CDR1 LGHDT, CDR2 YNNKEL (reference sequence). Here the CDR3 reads CASSPRAPPYITQYF. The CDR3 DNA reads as TGTGCCAGCAGCCCCCGTGCCCCTCCTTATATTACGCAGTATTTT.

In DNA form, the CDR3 reads TGTGCCAGCAGTCGAACCGGGACAGGGGTCTACGAGCAGTACTTC. Residues: CASSRTGTGVYEQYF. The chain employs TRBV6-5 and TRBJ2-7, with 10 bases that match TRBD1. Germline assignment: CDR1 MNHEY and CDR2 SVGAGI. V gave up 5 bases and J gave up 3 bases; unmatched junction bases: 7. CDR3 size: 15 residues.

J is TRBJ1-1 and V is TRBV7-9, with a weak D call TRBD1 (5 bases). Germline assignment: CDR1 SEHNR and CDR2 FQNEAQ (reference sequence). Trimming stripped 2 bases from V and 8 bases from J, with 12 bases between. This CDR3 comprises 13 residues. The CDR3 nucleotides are TGTGCCAGCAGCTTATTCAGTGGGGGAGAAGCTTTCTTT. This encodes CASSLFSGGEAFF.

The CDR3 reads CTSRGPGPNYGYTF. The DNA for the CDR3 is TGCACCAGCAGGGGGCCCGGGCCTAACTATGGCTACACCTTC. The V and J genes are TRBV1 and TRBJ1-2; the table's D call, TRBD1, has no DNA check behind it. TRBV1 counts as a pseudogene. This CDR3 comprises 14 residues.

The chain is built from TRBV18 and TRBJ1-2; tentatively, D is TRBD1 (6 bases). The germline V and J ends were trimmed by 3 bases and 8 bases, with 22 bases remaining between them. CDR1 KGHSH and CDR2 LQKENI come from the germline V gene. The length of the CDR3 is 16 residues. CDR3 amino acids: CASSPVDRPTLEGYTF. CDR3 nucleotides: TGTGCCAGCTCACCCGTTGACAGGCCTACCCTGGAGGGCTACACCTTC. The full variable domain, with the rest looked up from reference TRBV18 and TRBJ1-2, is NAGVMQNPRHLVRRRGQEARLRCSPMKGHSHVYWYRQLPEEGLKFMVYLQKENIIDESGMPKERFSAEFPKEGPSILRIQQVVRGDSAAYFCASSPVDRPTLEGYTFGSGTRLTVV.

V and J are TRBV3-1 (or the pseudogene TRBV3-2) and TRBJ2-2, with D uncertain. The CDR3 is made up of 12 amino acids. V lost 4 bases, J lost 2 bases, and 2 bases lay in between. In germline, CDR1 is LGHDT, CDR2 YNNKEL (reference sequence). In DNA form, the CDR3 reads TGTGCCAGCAGCCTCAACACCGGGGAGCTGTTTTTT. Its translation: CASSLNTGELFF.

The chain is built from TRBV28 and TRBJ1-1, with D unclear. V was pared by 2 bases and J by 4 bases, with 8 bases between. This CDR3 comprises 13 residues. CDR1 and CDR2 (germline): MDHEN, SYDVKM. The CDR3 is CASSLADPTEAFF. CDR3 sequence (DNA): TGTGCCAGCAGTTTAGCGGACCCCACTGAAGCTTTCTTT.

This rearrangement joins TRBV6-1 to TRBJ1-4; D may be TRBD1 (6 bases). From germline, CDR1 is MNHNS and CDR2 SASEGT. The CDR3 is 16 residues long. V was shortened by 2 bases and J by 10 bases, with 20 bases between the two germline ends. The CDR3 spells CASSESQGRSRRKLFF. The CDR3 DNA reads TGTGCCAGCAGTGAATCGCAGGGGAGGTCCCGGCGAAAACTGTTTTTT.

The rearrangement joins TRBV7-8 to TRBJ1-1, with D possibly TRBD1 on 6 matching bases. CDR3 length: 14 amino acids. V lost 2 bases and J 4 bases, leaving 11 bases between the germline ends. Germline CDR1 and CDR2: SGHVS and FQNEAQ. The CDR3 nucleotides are TGTGCCAGCAGCTTATCAGGGGTTATCACTGAAGCTTTCTTT. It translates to CASSLSGVITEAFF. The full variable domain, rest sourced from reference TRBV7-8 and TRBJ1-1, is GAGVSQSPRYKVAKRGQDVALRCDPISGHVSLFWYQQALGQGPEFLTYFQNEAQLDKSGLPSDRFFAERPEGSVSTLKIQRTQQEDSAVYLCASSLSGVITEAFFGQGTRLTVV.

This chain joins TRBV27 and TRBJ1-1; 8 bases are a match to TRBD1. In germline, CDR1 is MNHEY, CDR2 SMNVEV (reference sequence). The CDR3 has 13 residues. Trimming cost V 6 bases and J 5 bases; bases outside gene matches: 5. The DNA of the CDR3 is TGTGCCAGCAGGACAACAGGGGGGACTGAAGCTTTCTTT. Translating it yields CASRTTGGTEAFF.

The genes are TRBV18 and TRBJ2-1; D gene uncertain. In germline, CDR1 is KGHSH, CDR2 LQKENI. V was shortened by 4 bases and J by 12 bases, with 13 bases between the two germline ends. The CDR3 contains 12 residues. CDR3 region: CASSLYISGQFF. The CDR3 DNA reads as TGTGCCAGCTCACTTTATATAAGTGGGCAGTTCTTC.

CDR3 protein: CASSPSQGPGNTIYF. Here the CDR3 DNA reads TGTGCCAGCAGCCCCAGCCAGGGTCCAGGAAACACCATATATTTT. The J gene is TRBJ1-3, the V gene TRBV7-2; the D gene is possibly TRBD1 (5 bases). Per the germline V gene, CDR1 is SGHTA and CDR2 is FQGNSA. The CDR3 is 15 amino acids. Trimming took off 5 bases at V and 4 bases at J, with 15 bases between the two ends. Using reference TRBV7-2 and TRBJ1-3 for the parts outside the CDR3, the full variable domain is GAGVSQSPSNKVTEKGKDVELRCDPISGHTALYWYRQSLGQGLEFLIYFQGNSAPDKSGLPSDRFSAERTGGSVSTLTIQRTQQEDSAVYLCASSPSQGPGNTIYFGEGSWLTVV.

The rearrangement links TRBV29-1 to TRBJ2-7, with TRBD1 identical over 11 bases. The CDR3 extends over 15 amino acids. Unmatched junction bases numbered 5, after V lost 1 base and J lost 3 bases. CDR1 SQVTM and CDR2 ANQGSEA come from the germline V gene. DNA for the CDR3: TGCAGCGTTGAAGCCCCGGGACAGGGGGGCTACGAGCAGTACTTC. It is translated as CSVEAPGQGGYEQYF.

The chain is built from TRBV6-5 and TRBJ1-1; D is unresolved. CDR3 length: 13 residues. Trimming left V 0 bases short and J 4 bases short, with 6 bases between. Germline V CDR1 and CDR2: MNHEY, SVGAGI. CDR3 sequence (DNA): TGTGCCAGCAGTTACTCAGTCCCCACTGAAGCTTTCTTT. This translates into CASSYSVPTEAFF.

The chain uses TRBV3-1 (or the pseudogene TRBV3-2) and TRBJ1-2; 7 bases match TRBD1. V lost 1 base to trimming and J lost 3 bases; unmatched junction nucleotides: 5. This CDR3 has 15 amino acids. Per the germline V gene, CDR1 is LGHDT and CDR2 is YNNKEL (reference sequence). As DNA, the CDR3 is TGTGCCAGCAGCCAAGTTGACAGGGAAGACTATGGCTACACCTTC. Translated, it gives CASSQVDREDYGYTF.

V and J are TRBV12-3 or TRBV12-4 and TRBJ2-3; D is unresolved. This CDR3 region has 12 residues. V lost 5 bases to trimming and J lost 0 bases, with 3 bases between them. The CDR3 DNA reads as TGTGCCAGCAGTCGAAGCACAGATACGCAGTATTTT. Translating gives CASSRSTDTQYF.

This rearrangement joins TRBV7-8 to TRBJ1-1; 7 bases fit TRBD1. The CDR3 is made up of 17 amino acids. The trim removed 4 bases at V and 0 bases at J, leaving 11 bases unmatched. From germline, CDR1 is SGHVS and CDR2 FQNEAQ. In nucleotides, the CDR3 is TGTGCCAGCAGCTCATACAGGGGAAGGGGGCTGAACACTGAAGCTTTCTTT. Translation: CASSSYRGRGLNTEAFF. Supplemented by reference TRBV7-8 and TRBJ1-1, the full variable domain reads GAGVSQSPRYKVAKRGQDVALRCDPISGHVSLFWYQQALGQGPEFLTYFQNEAQLDKSGLPSDRFFAERPEGSVSTLKIQRTQQEDSAVYLCASSSYRGRGLNTEAFFGQGTRLTVV.